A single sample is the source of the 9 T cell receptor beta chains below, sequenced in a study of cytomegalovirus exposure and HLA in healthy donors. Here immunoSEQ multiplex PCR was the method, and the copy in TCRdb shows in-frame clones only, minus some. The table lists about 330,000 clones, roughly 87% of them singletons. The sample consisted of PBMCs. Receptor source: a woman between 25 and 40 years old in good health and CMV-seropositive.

CDR3 nucleotide sequence: TGTGCCAGCAGTCACACCGGGACAGGGGTTCAGCCCCAGCATTTT. It translates to CASSHTGTGVQPQHF. The rearrangement links TRBV6-6 to TRBJ1-5, with TRBD1 matching over 10 bases. The CDR3 covers 15 residues. Germline CDR1 and CDR2: MNHNY and SVGAGI (reference sequence). J lost 6 bases, V lost 5 bases, and 7 bases had no gene match.

CDR3 region: CASNRVRQFF. DNA for the CDR3: TGTGCCTCTAACAGGGTTCGGCAGTTCTTC. The rearrangement joins TRBV30 to TRBJ2-1; D is possibly TRBD1 (6 bases). Germline V gene sequence: CDR1 GTSNPN, CDR2 SVGIG (reference sequence). This CDR3 has 10 amino acids. The ends were cut back, 7 bases at V and 12 bases at J, with 13 bases in the middle.

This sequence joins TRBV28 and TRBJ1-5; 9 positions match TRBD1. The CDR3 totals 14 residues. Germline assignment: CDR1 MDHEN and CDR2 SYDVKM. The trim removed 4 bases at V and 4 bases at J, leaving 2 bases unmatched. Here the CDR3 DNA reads TGTGCCAGCAGTTCCGGACAGGGGAATCAGCCCCAGCATTTT. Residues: CASSSGQGNQPQHF.

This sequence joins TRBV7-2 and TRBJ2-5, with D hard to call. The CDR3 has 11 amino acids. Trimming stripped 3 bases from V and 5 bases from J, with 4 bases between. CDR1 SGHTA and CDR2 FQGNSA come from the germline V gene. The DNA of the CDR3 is TGTGCCAGCAGCTTTCGTGAGACCCAGTACTTC. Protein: CASSFRETQYF.

The CDR3 loop reads CASSLTRDSQETQYF. The CDR3 nucleotides read TGTGCCAGCTCACTCACCCGGGACTCTCAAGAGACCCAGTACTTC. The chain couples TRBV18 to TRBJ2-5, with TRBD2 as a possible D gene (6 bases). The V end was cut by 4 bases, the J end by 2 bases, with 14 bases between. The CDR3 loop spans 15 amino acids. The germline gives CDR1 KGHSH, CDR2 LQKENI. Looking up the rest from reference TRBV18 and TRBJ2-5 gives the full variable domain: NAGVMQNPRHLVRRRGQEARLRCSPMKGHSHVYWYRQLPEEGLKFMVYLQKENIIDESGMPKERFSAEFPKEGPSILRIQQVVRGDSAAYFCASSLTRDSQETQYFGPGTRLLVL.

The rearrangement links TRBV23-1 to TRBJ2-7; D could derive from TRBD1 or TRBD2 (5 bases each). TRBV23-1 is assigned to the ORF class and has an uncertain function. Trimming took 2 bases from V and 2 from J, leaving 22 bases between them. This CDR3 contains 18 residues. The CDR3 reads CASSQNPSRDRGTYEQYF. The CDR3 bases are TGCGCCAGCAGTCAAAACCCGTCCAGGGACCGTGGTACCTACGAGCAGTACTTC.

The CDR3 nucleotides read TGCAGCGTTGATGGCCTAGGGTCATACAATGAGCAGTTCTTC. Its translation is CSVDGLGSYNEQFF. The chain couples TRBV29-1 to TRBJ2-1; no definite D call. This CDR3 has 14 amino acids. CDR1 is SQVTM and CDR2 is ANQGSEA in the germline V gene. Trimming left V 3 bases short and J 4 bases short, with 13 bases between.

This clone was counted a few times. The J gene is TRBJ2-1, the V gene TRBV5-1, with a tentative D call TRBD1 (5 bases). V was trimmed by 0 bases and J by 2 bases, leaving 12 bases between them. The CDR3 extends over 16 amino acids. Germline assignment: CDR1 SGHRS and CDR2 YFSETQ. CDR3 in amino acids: CASSLAGLGAYNEQFF. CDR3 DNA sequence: TGCGCCAGCAGCTTGGCCGGCCTAGGGGCCTACAATGAGCAGTTCTTC.

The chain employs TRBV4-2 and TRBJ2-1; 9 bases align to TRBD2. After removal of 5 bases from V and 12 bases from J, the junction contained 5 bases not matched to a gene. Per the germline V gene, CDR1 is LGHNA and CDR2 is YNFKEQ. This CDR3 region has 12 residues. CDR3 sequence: CASSFSGSGQFF. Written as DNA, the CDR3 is TGTGCCAGCAGCTTTAGCGGGAGCGGGCAGTTCTTC.